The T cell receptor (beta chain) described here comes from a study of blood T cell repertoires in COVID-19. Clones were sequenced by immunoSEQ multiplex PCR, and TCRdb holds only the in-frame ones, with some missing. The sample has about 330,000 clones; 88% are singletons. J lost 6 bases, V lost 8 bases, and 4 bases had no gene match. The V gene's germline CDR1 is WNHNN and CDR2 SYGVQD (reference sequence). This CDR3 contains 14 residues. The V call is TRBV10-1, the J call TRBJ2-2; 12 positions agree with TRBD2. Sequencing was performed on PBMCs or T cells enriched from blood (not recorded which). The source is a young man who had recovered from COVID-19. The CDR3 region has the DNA TGCGCCAGCTCCACTAGCGGGGGGCCCGGGGAGCTGTTTTTT. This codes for CASSTSGGPGELFF.